This passage covers 21 T cell receptor beta chains from one sample sequenced in a study of blood T cell repertoires in COVID-19. Assay used: immunoSEQ multiplex PCR; TCRdb lists only in-frame clones, some missing. This sample has some 250,000 clones, with roughly four fifths found just once. Sequencing was performed on peripheral blood. These receptors were obtained from a man over 45 with active or convalescent COVID-19.

The CDR3 DNA sequence: TGTGCCAGCAGAAGCCCTGGTGTAGTGTACGAGCAGTACTTC. Translating it yields CASRSPGVVYEQYF. The chain employs TRBV7-2 and TRBJ2-7; D is uncertain. The CDR3 contains 14 residues. Germline lookup yields CDR1 SGHTA and CDR2 FQGNSA. The V gene lost 6 bases and the J gene lost 4 bases, with 16 bases spanning the gap. The whole variable domain, filled in from reference TRBV7-2 and TRBJ2-7, reads GAGVSQSPSNKVTEKGKDVELRCDPISGHTALYWYRQSLGQGLEFLIYFQGNSAPDKSGLPSDRFSAERTGGSVSTLTIQRTQQEDSAVYLCASRSPGVVYEQYFGPGTRLTVT.

This sequence joins TRBV9 and TRBJ1-4; D is undetermined. Germline CDR1 and CDR2: SGDLS and YYNGEE. The CDR3 consists of 15 residues. The V end lost 0 bases, the J end lost 7 bases, and 13 bases lay between the germline ends. CDR3 sequence: CASSVVENGVEKLFF. The CDR3 DNA sequence: TGTGCCAGCAGCGTAGTAGAGAACGGAGTTGAAAAACTGTTTTTT.

J is TRBJ1-5 and V is TRBV19; 7 bases align to TRBD1. V lost 8 bases to trimming and J lost 1 base; unmatched junction nucleotides: 11. The germline V gene has CDR1 LNHDA and CDR2 SQIVND (reference sequence). CDR3 length: 16 residues. In nucleotides, the CDR3 is TGTGCCAGTGGCAAATACGGGACAGCCAGCAATCAGCCCCAGCATTTT. It encodes CASGKYGTASNQPQHF.

This chain links TRBV23-1 with TRBJ1-1, with a weak D call TRBD1 (6 bases). TRBV23-1 is reported as an ORF; its role is uncertain. V was trimmed by 2 bases and J by 4 bases, leaving 14 bases between them. This CDR3 comprises 15 residues. This CDR3 reads CASSQPKGGVTEAFF. The CDR3 DNA reads TGCGCCAGCAGTCAACCCAAGGGGGGGGTCACTGAAGCTTTCTTT.

This clone has just a few counts. The genes are TRBV7-8 and TRBJ2-7, with D perhaps matching TRBD1 (6 bases). The CDR3 contains 14 residues. Trimming shortened V by 5 bases and J by 2 bases, and 13 bases separated the two germline ends. Germline V gives CDR1 SGHVS, CDR2 FQNEAQ. CDR3 nucleotide sequence: TGTGCCAGCAGCAGGACAGAGACAGCCTACGAGCAGTACTTC. It encodes CASSRTETAYEQYF.

The chain joins TRBV5-1 to TRBJ2-3, with 9 bases matching TRBD2. This CDR3 contains 15 residues. Per the germline V gene, CDR1 is SGHRS and CDR2 is YFSETQ. Trimming removed 4 bases from V and 1 base from J; junction bases left unmatched: 4. CDR3 sequence: CASSPAGGRTDTQYF. CDR3 in DNA: TGCGCCAGCAGCCCAGCGGGGGGTCGCACAGATACGCAGTATTTT.

The rearrangement uses TRBV4-3 and TRBJ1-6; possible D gene TRBD1, 5 bases. The CDR3 totals 18 residues. Trimming took 0 bases from V and 4 from J, leaving 16 bases between them. The germline V gene has CDR1 LGHNA and CDR2 YSLEER. The CDR3 sequence is CASSQEDMGPEYNSPLHF. The CDR3, as DNA: TGCGCCAGCAGCCAAGAAGATATGGGGCCGGAATATAATTCACCCCTCCACTTT.

This clone was recorded once. The chain has TRBV4-1 and TRBJ1-5, with TRBD1 as a possible D gene (5 bases). V gave up 1 base and J gave up 1 base, with 11 bases separating them. The CDR3 has 16 residues. Germline-derived CDR1 and CDR2 are MGHRA and YSYEKL. The chain's CDR3 is CASSQVWRGSNQPQHF. In nucleotides, the CDR3 is TGCGCCAGCAGCCAAGTATGGAGGGGAAGCAATCAGCCCCAGCATTTT.

This rearrangement joins TRBV19 to TRBJ2-7; 7 bases line up with TRBD1. This CDR3 has 18 amino acids. Trimming cost V 4 bases and J 1 base; bases outside gene matches: 16. Germline lookup yields CDR1 LNHDA and CDR2 SQIVND (reference sequence). CDR3 bases: TGTGCCAGTAGTAACTACAGGGGTCCCTCTTCTAATTCCTACGAGCAGTACTTC. Its translation: CASSNYRGPSSNSYEQYF.

This chain joins TRBV29-1 and TRBJ2-2; D is unresolved. CDR3 length: 12 amino acids. Germline CDR1 reads SQVTM; CDR2 reads ANQGSEA. V was cut by 3 bases and J by 6 bases, with 8 bases left in between. CDR3 nucleotides: TGCAGCGTTGATGGCTCAGCCGGGGAGCTGTTTTTT. This translates into CSVDGSAGELFF.

The chain couples TRBV7-6 to TRBJ2-2, with TRBD1 matching over 7 bases. The CDR3 is 15 amino acids. Unmatched junction bases numbered 12, after V lost 7 bases and J lost 7 bases. The germline V gene encodes CDR1 SGHVS and CDR2 FNYEAQ. CDR3 in amino acids: CASTPTGAEGGELFF. The CDR3 DNA reads TGTGCCAGCACACCTACAGGGGCTGAGGGCGGGGAGCTGTTTTTT.

This sequence joins TRBV6-2 or TRBV6-3 and TRBJ2-7; weak D call: TRBD2 (5 bases). Trimming took 5 bases from V and 3 from J, leaving 14 bases between them. In germline, CDR1 is MNHEY, CDR2 SVGEGT. This CDR3 has 14 residues. CDR3 DNA sequence: TGTGCCAGCAGTGACCCGCGTCGGGGCTACGAGCAGTACTTC. Its translation is CASSDPRRGYEQYF.

This chain links TRBV6-4 with TRBJ1-1, with D tentatively TRBD1 (5 bases). V was cut by 3 bases and J by 4 bases, with 12 bases left in between. The CDR3 is 14 residues long. From germline, CDR1 is MRHNA and CDR2 SNTAGT. The CDR3 DNA sequence: TGTGCCAGCAGTGAGGAGGGGTGGGTCACTGAAGCTTTCTTT. Translated, it gives CASSEEGWVTEAFF.

V gene TRBV2 combines with J gene TRBJ2-3, with 7 bases lining up with TRBD1. Germline lookup yields CDR1 SNHLY and CDR2 FYNNEI. The CDR3 is made up of 16 amino acids. J lost 4 bases, V lost 1 base, and 8 bases had no gene match. The CDR3 DNA reads as TGTGCCAGCAGTGAAGAGGGGGCCTCGCGAGCAGATACGCAGTATTTT. Amino acids: CASSEEGASRADTQYF.

Notes on this clone: The same CDR3 also results from other DNA sequences found in this sample. The V gene is TRBV19, the J gene TRBJ2-3; weak D call: TRBD2 (6 bases). The CDR3 covers 16 residues. Looked up from germline, CDR1 is LNHDA and CDR2 is SQIVND (reference sequence). V lost 1 base, J lost 1 base, and 12 bases lay in between. The CDR3 spells CASSIGGGGGTDTQYF. Written as DNA, the CDR3 is TGTGCCAGTAGTATAGGAGGCGGCGGGGGCACAGATACGCAGTATTTT. The full variable domain, in which reference TRBV19 and TRBJ2-3 provide the parts outside the CDR3, is DGGITQSPKYLFRKEGQNVTLSCEQNLNHDAMYWYRQDPGQGLRLIYYSQIVNDFQKGDIAEGYSVSREKKESFPLTVTSAQKNPTAFYLCASSIGGGGGTDTQYFGPGTRLTVL.

V gene TRBV7-9 combines with J gene TRBJ2-3; perhaps TRBD2 as D (5 bases). The germline V gene encodes CDR1 SEHNR and CDR2 FQNEAQ (reference sequence). The CDR3 is 12 residues long. Trimming cost V 7 bases and J 6 bases, with 11 bases left between them. The CDR3 DNA reads as TGTGCCAGCACGCTACTAGGCGATACGCAGTATTTT. Translating it yields CASTLLGDTQYF.

The rearrangement links TRBV13 to TRBJ1-1; D uncertain. CDR1 and CDR2 (germline): PRHDT, FYEKMQ (reference sequence). This CDR3 is 16 amino acids long. V lost 5 bases and J 0 bases, leaving 16 bases between the germline ends. The CDR3 spells CASSLRSGPVNTEAFF. The CDR3 bases are TGTGCCAGCAGCCTTCGGTCTGGGCCCGTGAACACTGAAGCTTTCTTT.

The rearrangement links TRBV29-1 to TRBJ2-1; the match to TRBD1 covers 9 bases. The CDR3 is made up of 12 amino acids. Germline-derived CDR1 and CDR2 are SQVTM and ANQGSEA. V was clipped by 7 bases and J by 7 bases; unmatched bases: 5. This chain's CDR3 is CSGSGTGNEQFF. In nucleotides, the CDR3 is TGCAGCGGCTCCGGGACAGGGAATGAGCAGTTCTTC.

This chain links TRBV27 with TRBJ2-3, with D maybe TRBD2 (5 bases). Trimming cost V 6 bases and J 4 bases, with 17 bases left between them. This CDR3 comprises 15 residues. Per germline, CDR1 MNHEY and CDR2 SMNVEV (reference sequence). The CDR3: CASRIQSGWSDTQYF. CDR3 coding DNA: TGTGCCAGCAGAATACAAAGCGGTTGGTCAGATACGCAGTATTTT.

The V call is TRBV19, the J call TRBJ1-1; no definite D call. V shed 9 bases and J shed 3 bases, with 14 bases lying between them. Germline V gene lookup returns CDR1 LNHDA and CDR2 SQIVND (reference sequence). The CDR3 runs 13 residues. The CDR3 DNA reads as TGTGCCAGCGGGTTAGAGAGAGACACTGAAGCTTTCTTT. It encodes CASGLERDTEAFF.

This clone was seen a few times. The chain employs TRBV6-5 and TRBJ2-1, with TRBD1 matching over 8 bases. V trimming: 4 bases; J trimming: 10 bases; junction bases outside the gene matches: 9. CDR1 MNHEY and CDR2 SVGAGI come from the germline V gene. This CDR3 has 14 residues. The CDR3 protein is CASSSGTGPIEQFF. CDR3 DNA sequence: TGTGCCAGCAGTTCCGGGACAGGACCTATCGAGCAGTTCTTC.